This T cell receptor beta chain was profiled in a study of post-analysis software for immune sequencing data (dated by TCRdb to about 2015). As for the study more broadly: The recorded disease courses included relapsing-remitting, secondary progressive and progressive-relapsing multiple sclerosis, and some patients had no subtype annotation. A subset of samples was prepared in parallel using single-end sample barcoding, then pooled and co-amplified after Illumina adapter ligation. The patient repertoires were compared against roughly 12 previously published healthy control repertoires obtained from donors aged about 6 to 28 years. The paper as a whole reports these results and caveats: Significantly lower normalized Chao1 diversity was found in multiple sclerosis patients than in controls, suggesting substantial peripheral T-cell clonal expansion. Direct clustering with F measure showed strong co-clustering of samples prepared in the same batch, prompting a batch-effect correction. Significantly higher frequencies in patients than in controls were found for five or six TRBV segments, including TRBV5-6, TRBV5-1 and TRBV20-1. The multiple sclerosis patient group was slightly younger than the control group.

With regard to this clonotype: The antigen it binds to is not known. Base qualities are missing; no much larger clone stands one base away.

CDR3 length: 18 amino acids, cysteine to phenylalanine. CDR3 DNA only is kept here, 54 bases in frame from base 1. V drops 0 bases and J drops 0 bases, leaving 13 bases in between. From a lookup of the germline V gene, CDR1 and CDR2 are SGHRS and YFSETQ. To demonstrate the VDJtools post-analysis software, TCR beta repertoires were profiled from the peripheral blood of roughly 14 young patients with multiple sclerosis. Multiple sclerosis patients were children and adolescents aged about 6 to 15 years. The library was generated by PCR. The sample was run on an Illumina HiSeq 2500. To reduce PCR and sequencing biases, unique molecular identifiers were built into the TCR beta cDNA libraries. Some 500,000 cDNA molecules were obtained for every 1 to 10 million input T cells, so each molecule roughly corresponded to one T cell. The patient libraries were prepared and sequenced with the same protocol used for the earlier healthy control dataset. Samples belonging to the same batch were prepared together, multiplexed and sequenced on a shared HiSeq lane. In the paper's pipeline: Raw barcoded reads were processed with MIGEC, and single-read molecular identifier groups were discarded before consensus assembly and CDR3 extraction. Clonotype tables were post-analysed with VDJtools, normalizing diversity by down-sampling all datasets to the smallest sample size. Repertoire overlap clustering matched CDR3 amino acid but not nucleotide sequences to correct batch-related cross-sample contamination. TCRdb reran the public reads through fastp at Q25 and MiXCR, keeping productive beta chains. For every CDR3 protein sequence, its rows merge into one entry that carries the most common genes and DNA. It is TCRdb's table, rather than the study itself, that gives the V and J calls and clone size. Counted in this sample were about 810,000 distinct CDR3 sequences; about 50% of them appeared once. Roughly 4.4% of the sample lies in the top ten.

Sequencing input: blood. The TCR comes from a girl between 10 and 17 years old with multiple sclerosis. Recombination linked TRBV5-1 to TRBJ2-6, and perhaps TRBD1 as D gene, on 6 matching bases. The CDR3 reads as follows: CASSLGFGQPSGANVLTF. The sequenced DNA: TGCGCCAGCAGCTTGGGATTTGGACAGCCCTCTGGGGCCAACGTCCTGACTTTC.